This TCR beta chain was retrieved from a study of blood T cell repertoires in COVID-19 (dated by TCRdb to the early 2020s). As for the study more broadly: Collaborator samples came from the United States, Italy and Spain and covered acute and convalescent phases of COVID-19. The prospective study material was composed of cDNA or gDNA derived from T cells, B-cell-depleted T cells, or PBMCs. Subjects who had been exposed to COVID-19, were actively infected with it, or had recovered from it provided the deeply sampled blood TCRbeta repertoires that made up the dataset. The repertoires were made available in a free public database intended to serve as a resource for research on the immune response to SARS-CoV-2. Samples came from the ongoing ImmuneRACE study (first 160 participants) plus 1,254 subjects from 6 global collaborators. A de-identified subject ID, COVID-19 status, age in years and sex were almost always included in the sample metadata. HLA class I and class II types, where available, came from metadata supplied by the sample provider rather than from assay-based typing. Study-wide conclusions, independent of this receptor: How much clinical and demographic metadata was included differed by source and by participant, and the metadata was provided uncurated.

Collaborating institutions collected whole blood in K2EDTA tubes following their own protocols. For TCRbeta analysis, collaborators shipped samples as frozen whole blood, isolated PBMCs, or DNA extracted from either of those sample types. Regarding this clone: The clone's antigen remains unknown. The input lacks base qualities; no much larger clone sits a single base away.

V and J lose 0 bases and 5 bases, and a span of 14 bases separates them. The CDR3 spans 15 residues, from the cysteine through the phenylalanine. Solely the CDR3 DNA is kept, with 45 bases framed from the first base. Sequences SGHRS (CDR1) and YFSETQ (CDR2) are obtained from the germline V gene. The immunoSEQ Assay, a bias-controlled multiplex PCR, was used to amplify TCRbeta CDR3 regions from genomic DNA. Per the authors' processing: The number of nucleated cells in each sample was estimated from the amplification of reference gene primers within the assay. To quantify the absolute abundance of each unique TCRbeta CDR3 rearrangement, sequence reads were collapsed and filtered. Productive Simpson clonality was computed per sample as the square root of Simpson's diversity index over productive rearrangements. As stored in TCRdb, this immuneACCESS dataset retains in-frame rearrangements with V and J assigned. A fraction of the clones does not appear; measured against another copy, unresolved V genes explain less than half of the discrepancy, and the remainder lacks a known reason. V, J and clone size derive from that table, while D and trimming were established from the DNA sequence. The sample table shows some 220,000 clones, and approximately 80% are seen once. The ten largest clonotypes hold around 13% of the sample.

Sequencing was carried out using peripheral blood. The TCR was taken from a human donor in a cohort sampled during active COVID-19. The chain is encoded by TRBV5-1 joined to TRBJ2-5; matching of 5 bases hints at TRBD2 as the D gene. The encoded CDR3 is CASSLGNEGYETQYF. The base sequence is TGCGCCAGCAGCTTGGGCAACGAGGGATACGAGACCCAGTACTTC.